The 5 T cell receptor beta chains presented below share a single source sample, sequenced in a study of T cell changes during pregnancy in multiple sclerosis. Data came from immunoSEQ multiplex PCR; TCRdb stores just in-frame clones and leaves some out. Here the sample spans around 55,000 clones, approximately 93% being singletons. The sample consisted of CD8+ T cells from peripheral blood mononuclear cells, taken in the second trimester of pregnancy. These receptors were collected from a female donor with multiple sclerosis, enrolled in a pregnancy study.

CDR3 protein: CASSYGQGSYEQYF. For the CDR3, the DNA is TGTGCCAGCAGTTACGGACAGGGATCCTACGAGCAGTACTTC. V and J are TRBV6-5 and TRBJ2-7; 8 nucleotides match TRBD1. There are 14 residues in the CDR3. Germline V CDR1 and CDR2: MNHEY, SVGAGI. Unmatched junction bases numbered 1, after V lost 2 bases and J lost 1 base.

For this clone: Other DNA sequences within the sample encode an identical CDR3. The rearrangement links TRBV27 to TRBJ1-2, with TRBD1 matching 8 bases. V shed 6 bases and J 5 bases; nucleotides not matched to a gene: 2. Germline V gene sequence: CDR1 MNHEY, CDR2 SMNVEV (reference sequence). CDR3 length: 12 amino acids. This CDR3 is CASSGTGYGYTF. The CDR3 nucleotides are TGTGCCAGCAGCGGGACAGGATATGGCTACACCTTC.

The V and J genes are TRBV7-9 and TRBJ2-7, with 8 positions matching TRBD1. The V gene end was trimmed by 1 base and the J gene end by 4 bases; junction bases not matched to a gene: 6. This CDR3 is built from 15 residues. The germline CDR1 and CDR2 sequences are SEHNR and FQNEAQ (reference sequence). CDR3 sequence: CASSLESGGLYEQYF. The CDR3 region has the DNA TGTGCCAGCAGCTTAGAGTCAGGGGGCTTGTACGAGCAGTACTTC.

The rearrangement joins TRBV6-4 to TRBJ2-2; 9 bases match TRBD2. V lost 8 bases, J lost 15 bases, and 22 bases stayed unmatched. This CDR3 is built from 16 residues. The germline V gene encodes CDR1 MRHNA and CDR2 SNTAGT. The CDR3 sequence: CASRIAFSGSPPSVFF. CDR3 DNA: TGTGCCAGCCGCATCGCCTTTAGCGGGAGTCCGCCTTCTGTGTTTTTT.

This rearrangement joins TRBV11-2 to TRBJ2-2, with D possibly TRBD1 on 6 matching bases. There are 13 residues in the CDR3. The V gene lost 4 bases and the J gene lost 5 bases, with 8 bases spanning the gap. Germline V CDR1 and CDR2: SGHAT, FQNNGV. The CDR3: CASSYRVTGELFF. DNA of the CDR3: TGTGCCAGCAGCTACAGGGTTACCGGGGAGCTGTTTTTT.